The next 15 T cell receptor beta chains were all read from a single sample in a study of long-term antiretroviral therapy in people with HIV. Researchers ran immunoSEQ v3.0 at survey level. Sequenced by immunoSEQ multiplex PCR; TCRdb stores in-frame clones only, minus some. The table shows tens of thousands of clones, with about 84% occurring only once. Sequenced material: unsorted PBMCs, taken 0.5 years before starting antiretroviral therapy. The source of these receptors is a man in his forties with HIV.

This clone was observed a few times. V is TRBV11-1 and J is TRBJ1-1, with D perhaps TRBD1 (5 bases). The germline V and J ends were trimmed by 3 bases and 4 bases, with 12 bases remaining between them. CDR3 size: 14 residues. CDR1 SGHAT and CDR2 FQDESV come from the germline V gene (reference sequence). CDR3 DNA sequence: TGTGCCAGCAGCTTTCCGGGGGGGGTCACTGAAGCTTTCTTT. Amino acid sequence: CASSFPGGVTEAFF. Combining the CDR3 with reference TRBV11-1 and TRBJ1-1 gives the whole variable domain EAEVAQSPRYKITEKSQAVAFWCDPISGHATLYWYRQILGQGPELLVQFQDESVVDDSQLPKDRFSAERLKGVDSTLKIQPAELGDSAMYLCASSFPGGVTEAFFGQGTRLTVV.

The chain joins TRBV2 to TRBJ1-5, with D perhaps TRBD1 (6 bases). Germline values: CDR1 SNHLY, CDR2 FYNNEI. CDR3 size: 13 residues. V was clipped by 6 bases and J by 6 bases, with 12 bases between them. The CDR3 nucleotides read TGTGCCAGCAGCGACAGGAGGCCTCAGCCCCAGCATTTT. This codes for CASSDRRPQPQHF.

The V gene is TRBV7-9, the J gene TRBJ2-2; TRBD2 matches at 10 bases. Germline assignment: CDR1 SEHNR and CDR2 FQNEAQ (reference sequence). Germline trimming cut 2 bases from V and 6 bases from J; bases unmatched to any gene: 6. This CDR3 spans 16 amino acids. CDR3 in DNA: TGTGCCAGCAGCTTATGGTCCAGCGGGGGGGCCGGGGAGCTGTTTTTT. It codes for CASSLWSSGGAGELFF.

This clone was detected once. V is TRBV9 and J is TRBJ2-7, with 10 bases matching TRBD1. Germline V lookup: CDR1 SGDLS, CDR2 YYNGEE. The CDR3 spans 14 residues. The V and J ends lost 3 bases and 4 bases, in that order; junction bases with no gene match: 4. The CDR3 DNA sequence: TGTGCCAGCAGCGATGGACAGGGGGGGTACGAGCAGTACTTC. It specifies CASSDGQGGYEQYF. The full variable domain, its missing parts supplied by reference TRBV9 and TRBJ2-7, is DSGVTQTPKHLITATGQRVTLRCSPRSGDLSVYWYQQSLDQGLQFLIQYYNGEERAKGNILERFSAQQFPDLHSELNLSSLELGDSALYFCASSDGQGGYEQYFGPGTRLTVT.

The CDR3 DNA reads as TGTGCCAGCAGTTACGGCACGGGCAGCAATCAGCCCCAGCATTTT. It yields the protein CASSYGTGSNQPQHF. The chain combines TRBV6-5 with TRBJ1-5, with unresolved D. The V and J ends lost 2 bases and 1 base respectively, with 9 bases between them. Germline V lookup: CDR1 MNHEY, CDR2 SVGAGI. The CDR3 loop spans 15 amino acids.

The chain recombines TRBV10-3 with TRBJ1-1; D might be TRBD1 (6 bases). CDR3 length: 15 amino acids. CDR1 is ENHRY, CDR2 SYGVKD, per germline. V gave up 7 bases and J gave up 2 bases, with 17 bases separating them. The CDR3: CAITQKPDSNTEAFF. CDR3 bases: TGTGCCATCACTCAAAAACCGGACAGCAACACTGAAGCTTTCTTT.

This chain connects TRBV5-5 to TRBJ2-7, with unresolved D. The germline V gene encodes CDR1 SGHKS and CDR2 YYEKEE (reference sequence). This CDR3 is built from 12 residues. V lost 2 bases and J 0 bases, leaving 3 bases between the germline ends. The CDR3 DNA reads as TGTGCCAGCAGCTTTAGCTCCTACGAGCAGTACTTC. Amino acid sequence: CASSFSSYEQYF.

As to this clone: A read error may produce the germline difference seen at one junction end. The chain carries TRBV30 and TRBJ2-2; 8 nucleotides agree with TRBD1. The CDR3 is 14 residues long. Germline V lookup: CDR1 GTSNPN, CDR2 SVGIG (reference sequence). In DNA form, the CDR3 reads TGTGCCGGGAGGCAGGGGGCAATCGGCGGGGAGCTGTTTTTT. Its translation: CAGRQGAIGGELFF.

This CDR3 is CASSPRGQGMNTEAFF. CDR3 DNA sequence: TGTGCCAGCTCACCGCGGGGACAGGGGATGAACACTGAAGCTTTCTTT. J is TRBJ1-1 and V is TRBV18; 10 nucleotides align to TRBD1. There are 16 residues in the CDR3. After removal of 3 bases from V and 0 bases from J, the junction contained 4 bases not matched to a gene. Germline V gene sequence: CDR1 KGHSH, CDR2 LQKENI.

J is TRBJ1-2 and V is TRBV7-2, with D possibly matching TRBD1 (5 bases). Deletions cut 6 bases from V and 1 base from J, with 21 bases between. Germline V lookup: CDR1 SGHTA, CDR2 FQGNSA. CDR3 length: 17 amino acids. CDR3 in DNA: TGTGCCAGCAGTCCCCGCGGGGCAGGCGATTTTAACTATGGCTACACCTTC. The encoded protein is CASSPRGAGDFNYGYTF.

The chain employs TRBV28 and TRBJ2-3; 13 bases agree with TRBD2. V lost 6 bases, J lost 0 bases, and 18 bases stayed unmatched. The CDR3 consists of 21 residues. Germline V CDR1 and CDR2: MDHEN, SYDVKM. In DNA, the CDR3 is TGTGCCAGCAGCGGTGCACTAGCGGGGGGGCCATCCCATTCTAGCACAGATACGCAGTATTTT. Protein sequence: CASSGALAGGPSHSSTDTQYF.

A single count supports this clone. J is TRBJ2-2 and V is TRBV30; 7 bases align to TRBD1. Germline loops: CDR1 GTSNPN, CDR2 SVGIG (reference sequence). The CDR3 runs 14 residues. With 7 bases clipped from V and 3 bases from J, the junction kept 8 bases outside the gene matches. The CDR3 loop is CASTRDSYTGELFF. CDR3 sequence (DNA): TGTGCCTCGACCAGGGACAGCTACACCGGGGAGCTGTTTTTT.

A few counts support this clone. This sequence joins TRBV5-6 and TRBJ1-2, with 7 positions matching TRBD1. This CDR3 has 15 amino acids. V lost 0 bases to trimming and J lost 5 bases; unmatched junction nucleotides: 7. Germline CDR1 is SGHDT and CDR2 is YYEEEE. As DNA, the CDR3 is TGTGCCAGCAGCTTGGATACAGGGGCTTGGTATGGCTACACCTTC. It translates to CASSLDTGAWYGYTF.

The chain couples TRBV11-3 to TRBJ1-1; D perhaps matches TRBD1 (5 bases). The CDR3 length is 13 residues. From germline, CDR1 is SGHNT and CDR2 YENEEA. The V and J ends lost 4 bases and 2 bases respectively, with 8 bases between them. The CDR3 sequence: CASSSGVNTEAFF. CDR3 bases: TGTGCCAGCAGCTCGGGGGTTAACACTGAAGCTTTCTTT.

The gene calls are TRBV5-5 and TRBJ1-4; maybe TRBD1 (5 bases). CDR1 is SGHKS, CDR2 YYEKEE, per germline (reference sequence). The CDR3 length is 15 residues. Between the trimmed V and J ends, which lost 5 bases and 5 bases, there was a span of 16 bases. CDR3 region: CASSWDPTGNEKLFF. DNA for the CDR3: TGTGCCAGCAGTTGGGACCCAACTGGAAATGAAAAACTGTTTTTT.